This TCR beta chain was observed in a study of memory CD4+ T cells and cytomegalovirus serostatus. The sort gate was single viable CD3+CD4+CD8-CD45RO+ cells for memory CD4+ T cells. The table came from immunoSEQ multiplex PCR; TCRdb's copy has only in-frame clones and leaves some out. The data hold 50,000 to 60,000 clones, with approximately 80% observed a single time. Germline V gene sequence: CDR1 SGHRS, CDR2 YFSETQ. V was clipped by 2 bases and J by 6 bases, with 8 bases between them. CDR3 length equals 13 residues. The TCR comes from an adult in good health and CMV-seronegative. The rearrangement uses TRBV5-1 and TRBJ2-2, with D unresolved. The source material was memory CD4+ T cells from blood. CDR3: CASSLPTAGELFF. DNA for the CDR3: TGCGCCAGCAGCTTACCTACCGCCGGGGAGCTGTTTTTT.